One sample yielded the 27 T cell receptor beta chains listed below, sequenced in a study of shared clonotypes between healthy human individuals. Using immunoSEQ multiplex PCR, the repertoire was profiled, and TCRdb retains in-frame clones only, with some absent. The sample yields approximately 350,000 clones, approximately 79% seen once. Material: memory CD4+ T cells sorted from blood. The subset here: CD45RA-negative fraction. These receptors were obtained from a young man in good health.

The rearrangement links TRBV7-3 to TRBJ2-5, with no clear D. From germline, CDR1 is SGHTA and CDR2 FQGTGA. This CDR3 spans 13 amino acids. V shed 5 bases and J shed 7 bases, with 14 bases lying between them. The CDR3 loop reads CASSPNPPGTQYF. The CDR3 DNA reads TGTGCCAGCAGCCCGAACCCTCCGGGGACCCAGTACTTC.

The CDR3 here is CASSPEAGLLYEQYF. In DNA form, the CDR3 reads TGTGCCAGCAGTCCCGAGGCCGGTCTTCTCTACGAGCAGTACTTC. V and J are TRBV27 and TRBJ2-7; D unresolved. This CDR3 has 15 amino acids. V was shortened by 5 bases and J by 3 bases, with 17 bases between the two germline ends. Germline CDR1 is MNHEY and CDR2 is SMNVEV (reference sequence).

This clone was found once. The genes are TRBV6-5 and TRBJ2-7; D gene uncertain. V was cut by 0 bases and J by 3 bases, with 9 bases left in between. Germline V gives CDR1 MNHEY, CDR2 SVGAGI. The CDR3 length is 14 residues. Here the CDR3 DNA reads TGTGCCAGCAGTTACTCGTGGATCCACTACGAGCAGTACTTC. It codes for CASSYSWIHYEQYF.

The chain combines TRBV5-1 with TRBJ2-1; TRBD2 matches 8 bases. Germline CDR1 and CDR2: SGHRS and YFSETQ. Trimming at V came to 4 bases and at J to 3 bases, leaving 9 bases not matched to a gene. This CDR3 spans 16 amino acids. CDR3 bases: TGCGCCAGCAGCATCCTGAGCGGGAGCAGCTACAATGAGCAGTTCTTC. Protein sequence: CASSILSGSSYNEQFF.

The chain combines TRBV15 with TRBJ2-1; D is ambiguous. This CDR3 has 14 amino acids. Germline CDR1 is LNHNV and CDR2 is YYDKDF (reference sequence). V gave up 1 base and J gave up 6 bases, with 10 bases separating them. CDR3 amino acids: CATSRGRSLNEQFF. DNA of the CDR3: TGTGCCACCAGCAGAGGACGGTCACTCAATGAGCAGTTCTTC.

The chain is built from TRBV5-1 and TRBJ1-6; D unclear. Trimming took off 0 bases at V and 10 bases at J, with 11 bases between the two ends. The CDR3 has 14 residues. From germline, CDR1 is SGHRS and CDR2 YFSETQ. The CDR3 bases are TGCGCCAGCAGCTTGGCCGAGGGAACCTCACCCCTCCACTTT. Protein sequence: CASSLAEGTSPLHF.

The CDR3 sequence is CASSLVGGGASYNEQFF. Here the CDR3 DNA reads TGTGCCAGCAGCTTAGTGGGAGGGGGGGCCTCCTACAATGAGCAGTTCTTC. The chain combines TRBV7-6 with TRBJ2-1; D perhaps matches TRBD2 (7 bases). V gave up 1 base and J gave up 0 bases, with 13 bases separating them. CDR1 and CDR2 (germline): SGHVS, FNYEAQ. There are 17 residues in the CDR3.

CDR3 loop: CASMTDRAHGYTF. The CDR3 DNA reads TGTGCCAGCATGACCGACAGGGCCCATGGCTACACCTTC. The rearrangement joins TRBV6-1 to TRBJ1-2; 7 bases are shared with TRBD1. Germline trimming cut 7 bases from V and 6 bases from J; bases unmatched to any gene: 8. The CDR3 has 13 amino acids. The germline V gene has CDR1 MNHNS and CDR2 SASEGT.

With respect to this clone: A read error may account for a junction end that differs from germline. The genes are TRBV7-7 and TRBJ2-7; either TRBD1 or TRBD2 may supply D (5 bases each). CDR1 is SSHAT and CDR2 is FNYEAQ in the germline V gene (reference sequence). The CDR3 runs 14 residues. The CDR3 sequence: CASSLDPGTGEQYF. Here the CDR3 DNA reads TGTGCTAGCAGCTTAGATCCAGGGACGGGCGAGCAGTACTTC.

The gene calls are TRBV27 and TRBJ2-3; 12 bases fit TRBD2. The V and J ends lost 6 bases and 3 bases, in that order; junction bases with no gene match: 10. This CDR3 contains 17 residues. Germline CDR1 and CDR2: MNHEY and SMNVEV (reference sequence). CDR3 nucleotide sequence: TGTGCCAGCAGCCCTCGCAGACTAGCGGGAGTTACAGATACGCAGTATTTT. Translation: CASSPRRLAGVTDTQYF.

The J gene is TRBJ2-4, the V gene TRBV29-1; D remains unclear. The CDR3 totals 14 residues. Germline lookup yields CDR1 SQVTM and CDR2 ANQGSEA. The V end lost 4 bases, the J end lost 3 bases, and 13 bases lay between the germline ends. The DNA for the CDR3 is TGCAGCGTTGGATCCGGGCTCTTCAAAAACATTCAGTACTTC. Its protein product is CSVGSGLFKNIQYF. The full variable domain, rest sourced from reference TRBV29-1 and TRBJ2-4, is SAVISQKPSRDICQRGTSLTIQCQVDSQVTMMFWYRQQPGQSLTLIATANQGSEATYESGFVIDKFPISRPNLTFSTLTVSNMSPEDSSIYLCSVGSGLFKNIQYFGAGTRLSVL.

This clone was seen a few times. The chain has TRBV4-1 and TRBJ1-3; D unclear. CDR3 length equals 14 residues. V gave up 1 base and J gave up 1 base, with 5 bases separating them. CDR1 and CDR2 (germline): MGHRA, YSYEKL. CDR3 bases: TGCGCCAGCAGCCAAGGACCGTCTGGAAACACCATATATTTT. Its protein product is CASSQGPSGNTIYF.

The genes are TRBV19 and TRBJ2-7; 7 nucleotides agree with TRBD1. Per germline, CDR1 LNHDA and CDR2 SQIVND (reference sequence). V shed 1 base, J shed 7 bases, and the junction held 13 bases outside the gene matches. The CDR3 is 16 amino acids. The CDR3 DNA reads as TGTGCCAGTAGTATAGCCACCGGGACAGTCGGTCGGGAGCAGTACTTC. It specifies CASSIATGTVGREQYF.

The chain employs TRBV11-3 and TRBJ2-7; D may be TRBD1 (5 bases). V lost 2 bases and J 4 bases, leaving 9 bases between the germline ends. The CDR3 contains 13 residues. Germline V CDR1 and CDR2: SGHNT, YENEEA. The CDR3 nucleotides read TGTGCCAGCAGCTTAAACCAGGGTTACGAGCAGTACTTC. It specifies CASSLNQGYEQYF. The full variable domain, in which reference TRBV11-3 and TRBJ2-7 provide the parts outside the CDR3, is EAGVVQSPRYKIIEKKQPVAFWCNPISGHNTLYWYLQNLGQGPELLIRYENEEAVDDSQLPKDRFSAERLKGVDSTLKIQPAELGDSAVYLCASSLNQGYEQYFGPGTRLTVT.

The rearrangement joins TRBV4-3 to TRBJ2-1, with a weak D call TRBD2 (5 bases). CDR3 length: 14 residues. Germline V gene lookup returns CDR1 LGHNA and CDR2 YSLEER. The V end was cut by 4 bases, the J end by 5 bases, with 12 bases between. The CDR3 reads CASSPRTFHNEQFF. The CDR3 nucleotides are TGCGCCAGCAGCCCGCGGACTTTCCACAATGAGCAGTTCTTC.

The chain links TRBV9 to TRBJ1-1; perhaps TRBD1 as D (5 bases). The CDR3 consists of 14 residues. Trimming shortened V by 4 bases and J by 5 bases, and 15 bases separated the two germline ends. The germline CDR1 and CDR2 sequences are SGDLS and YYNGEE. In nucleotides, the CDR3 is TGTGCCAGCAGCCCCGGAGGGGAGGGGACTGAAGCTTTCTTT. It yields the protein CASSPGGEGTEAFF.

The chain links TRBV6-1 to TRBJ1-2; TRBD1 might be the D (5 bases). The V end lost 8 bases, the J end lost 2 bases, and 9 bases lay between the germline ends. The CDR3 runs 12 residues. The V gene's germline CDR1 is MNHNS and CDR2 SASEGT. The CDR3: CASQGPNYGYTF. The CDR3 nucleotides are TGTGCCAGCCAGGGACCAAACTATGGCTACACCTTC.

This clone was picked up one time. The V call is TRBV7-9, the J call TRBJ2-1, with D tentatively TRBD2 (6 bases). This CDR3 contains 16 residues. Germline lookup yields CDR1 SEHNR and CDR2 FQNEAQ (reference sequence). V was cut by 1 base and J by 0 bases, with 10 bases left in between. The CDR3 is CASSLEDGSSYNEQFF. The CDR3, as DNA: TGTGCCAGCAGCTTAGAGGACGGGAGCTCCTACAATGAGCAGTTCTTC. The full variable domain, with the rest looked up from reference TRBV7-9 and TRBJ2-1, is DTGVSQNPRHKITKRGQNVTFRCDPISEHNRLYWYRQTLGQGPEFLTYFQNEAQLEKSRLLSDRFSAERPKGSFSTLEIQRTEQGDSAMYLCASSLEDGSSYNEQFFGPGTRLTVL.

This clone was seen only a few times. The chain joins TRBV5-1 to TRBJ2-1; 8 positions match TRBD1. V dropped 3 bases and J dropped 4; count of bases not matched to a gene: 6. Germline V lookup: CDR1 SGHRS, CDR2 YFSETQ. The CDR3 contains 15 residues. CDR3 bases: TGCGCCAGCAGCTCCGACAGGGGAGGATACAATGAGCAGTTCTTC. Translation: CASSSDRGGYNEQFF.

The chain has TRBV5-4 and TRBJ1-1, with no clear D. The germline V gene encodes CDR1 SGHNT and CDR2 YYREEE (reference sequence). The CDR3 is 13 amino acids. Trimming pared 6 bases from V and 4 bases from J, leaving 13 bases between. The DNA for the CDR3 is TGTGCCAGCACCCTGGACCCGGGCACTGAAGCTTTCTTT. Its translation: CASTLDPGTEAFF. Drawing the rest from reference TRBV5-4 and TRBJ1-1, the complete variable domain is ETGVTQSPTHLIKTRGQQVTLRCSSQSGHNTVSWYQQALGQGPQFIFQYYREEENGRGNFPPRFSGLQFPNYSSELNVNALELDDSALYLCASTLDPGTEAFFGQGTRLTVV.

The chain joins TRBV19 to TRBJ2-3; 8 nucleotides align to TRBD1. Germline V CDR1 and CDR2: LNHDA, SQIVND (reference sequence). The CDR3 spans 15 residues. With 3 bases clipped from V and 4 bases from J, the junction kept 6 bases outside the gene matches. This chain's CDR3 is CASSIITGGADTQYF. CDR3 bases: TGTGCCAGTAGTATCATTACAGGGGGTGCAGATACGCAGTATTTT. The full variable domain, its missing parts supplied by reference TRBV19 and TRBJ2-3, is DGGITQSPKYLFRKEGQNVTLSCEQNLNHDAMYWYRQDPGQGLRLIYYSQIVNDFQKGDIAEGYSVSREKKESFPLTVTSAQKNPTAFYLCASSIITGGADTQYFGPGTRLTVL.

The chain employs TRBV7-8 and TRBJ2-2, with D unresolved. Germline assignment: CDR1 SGHVS and CDR2 FQNEAQ. Trimming left V 5 bases short and J 0 bases short, with 13 bases between. This CDR3 region has 16 residues. CDR3 amino acids: CASSPPIGSNTGELFF. The CDR3 DNA follows: TGTGCCAGCAGCCCGCCGATCGGGTCGAACACCGGGGAGCTGTTTTTT.

In this sample, this clone turned up a few times. The rearrangement joins TRBV7-8 to TRBJ1-1, with 7 bases matching TRBD1. The CDR3 spans 15 residues. The junction had 7 bases not matched to a gene; V was cut back by 2 bases and J by 4 bases. Germline CDR1 and CDR2: SGHVS and FQNEAQ. The CDR3 sequence: CASSLSQGVRTEAFF. CDR3 bases: TGTGCCAGCAGCTTATCCCAGGGGGTGCGCACTGAAGCTTTCTTT.

The chain is built from TRBV5-5 and TRBJ2-3; D not certain. The CDR3 sequence is 12 residues long. Germline values: CDR1 SGHKS, CDR2 YYEKEE (reference sequence). V gave up 0 bases and J gave up 4 bases, with 3 bases separating them. The CDR3 DNA reads TGTGCCAGCAGCTTGGTTGCAGATACGCAGTATTTT. Its translation: CASSLVADTQYF.

Concerning this clone itself: It is likely a read error: a sequence one base away is far more abundant. Other DNA sequences within the sample encode an identical CDR3. The chain carries TRBV2 and TRBJ2-3; D remains ambiguous. This CDR3 has 13 amino acids. Germline V gives CDR1 SNHLY, CDR2 FYNNEI. V lost 4 bases, J lost 3 bases, and 8 bases lay in between. The CDR3 region is CASSVMGTDTQYF. The CDR3 DNA follows: TGTGCCAGCAGTGTAATGGGGACAGATACGCAGTATTTT.

This clone was counted only a few times. The CDR3 sequence is CASSLPLSGTLYNEQFF. The CDR3 DNA follows: TGTGCCAGCAGCCTACCCCTCAGCGGGACCCTCTACAATGAGCAGTTCTTC. V usage is TRBV28 and J usage is TRBJ2-1; 7 bases map to TRBD2. Germline loops: CDR1 MDHEN, CDR2 SYDVKM. This CDR3 comprises 17 residues. V dropped 6 bases and J dropped 3; count of bases not matched to a gene: 14.

The V gene is TRBV5-1, the J gene TRBJ1-1, with 7 bases fitting TRBD1. Germline CDR1 SGHRS, CDR2 YFSETQ. With 3 bases clipped from V and 5 bases from J, the junction kept 7 bases outside the gene matches. The length of the CDR3 is 14 residues. The CDR3 here is CASSSITGETEAFF. The CDR3, as DNA: TGCGCCAGCAGCTCCATTACAGGGGAAACTGAAGCTTTCTTT.